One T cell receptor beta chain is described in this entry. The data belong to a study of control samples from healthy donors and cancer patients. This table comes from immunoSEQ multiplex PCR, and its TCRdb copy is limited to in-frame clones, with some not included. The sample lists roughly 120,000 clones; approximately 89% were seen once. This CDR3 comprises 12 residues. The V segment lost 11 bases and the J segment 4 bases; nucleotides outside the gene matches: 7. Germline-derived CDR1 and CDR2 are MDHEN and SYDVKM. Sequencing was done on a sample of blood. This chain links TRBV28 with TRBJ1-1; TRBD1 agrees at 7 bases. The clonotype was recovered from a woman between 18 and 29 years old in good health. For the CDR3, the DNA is TGTGCCCAGCAGCAGGGGGGCACTGAAGCTTTCTTT. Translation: CAQQQGGTEAFF.